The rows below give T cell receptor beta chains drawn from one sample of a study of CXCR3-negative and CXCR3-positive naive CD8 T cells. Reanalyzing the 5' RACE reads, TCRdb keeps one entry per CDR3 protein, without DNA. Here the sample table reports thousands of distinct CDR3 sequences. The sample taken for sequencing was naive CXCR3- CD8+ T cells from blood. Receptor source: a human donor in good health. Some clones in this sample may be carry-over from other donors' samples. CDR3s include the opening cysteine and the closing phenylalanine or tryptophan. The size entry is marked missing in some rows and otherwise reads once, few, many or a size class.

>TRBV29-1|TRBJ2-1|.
CSVESGYNEQFF
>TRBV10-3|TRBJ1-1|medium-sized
CAISESLGGAFF
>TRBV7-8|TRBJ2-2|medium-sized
CASSLSLGGSLELFF
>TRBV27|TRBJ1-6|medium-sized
CASRLQGPNSPLHF
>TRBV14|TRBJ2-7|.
CASSHISSYEQYF
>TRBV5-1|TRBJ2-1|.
CASTVEGYNEQFF
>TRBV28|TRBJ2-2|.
CASSSAGELFF
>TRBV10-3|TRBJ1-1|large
CAISRTGSSTEAFF
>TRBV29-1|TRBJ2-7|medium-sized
CSVVTGTGIYEQYF
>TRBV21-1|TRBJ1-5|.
CASTKNRVGDRGPNQPQHF
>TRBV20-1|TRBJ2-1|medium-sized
CRAGTEVNEQFF
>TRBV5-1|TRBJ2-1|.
CASSLVGPEQFF
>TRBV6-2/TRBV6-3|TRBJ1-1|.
CASSYSAGPNTEAFF
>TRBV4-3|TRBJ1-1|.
CASSQAAVVGATEAFF
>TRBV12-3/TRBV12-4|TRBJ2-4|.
CASSPGGQGIRVQYF
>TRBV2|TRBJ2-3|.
CASSEATGGTDTQYF
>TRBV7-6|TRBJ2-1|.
CASSLAGGDYNEQFF
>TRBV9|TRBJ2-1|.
CASSVVVAATYNEQFF
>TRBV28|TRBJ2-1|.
CASSSQTGGYYNEQFF
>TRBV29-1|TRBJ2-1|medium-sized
CSVDRQHNEQFF
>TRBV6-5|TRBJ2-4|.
CASSEGQAENIQYF
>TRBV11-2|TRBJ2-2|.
CASKLPGLAGAGELFF
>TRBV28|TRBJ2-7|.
CASSPRHPYRGYEQYF
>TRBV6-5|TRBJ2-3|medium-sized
CASRTGGPEYF
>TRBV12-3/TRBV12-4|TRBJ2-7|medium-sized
CASTDSSYEQYF
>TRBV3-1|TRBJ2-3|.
CASSLAWGTDTQYF
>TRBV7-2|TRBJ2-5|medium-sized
CASSLGLAGEETQYF
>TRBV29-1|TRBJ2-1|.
CSVPEFASGVPYNEQFF
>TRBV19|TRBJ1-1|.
CASSMGNTEAFF
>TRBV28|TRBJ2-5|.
CASRAGGETQYF
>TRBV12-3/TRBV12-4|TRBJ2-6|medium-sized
CASSTGIGGANVLTF
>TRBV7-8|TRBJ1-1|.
CASSLGFTEAFF
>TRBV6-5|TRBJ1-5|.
CASSYYRGNQPQHF
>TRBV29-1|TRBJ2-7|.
CSVLWGNSYEQYF
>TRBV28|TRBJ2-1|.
CASSPTSGRAGEQFF
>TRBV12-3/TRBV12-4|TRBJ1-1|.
CASSPGTGIISEAFF
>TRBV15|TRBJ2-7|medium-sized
CATSLDRGDEQYF
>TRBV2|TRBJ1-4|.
CASNIQRTEKLFF
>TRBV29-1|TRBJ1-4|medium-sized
CSVASRDDEKLFF
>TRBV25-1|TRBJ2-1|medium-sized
CASSEDRARGEQFF
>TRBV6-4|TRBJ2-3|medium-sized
CASSDRTGSTDTQYF
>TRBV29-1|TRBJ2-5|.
CSARPADQGETQYF
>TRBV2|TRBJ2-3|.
CASSYRADRGSTDTQYF
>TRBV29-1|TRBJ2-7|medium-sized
CSVVGDRVYEQYF
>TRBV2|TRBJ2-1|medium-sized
CASSEDGLDENNEQFF
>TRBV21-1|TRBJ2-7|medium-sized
CASSKGRGSYEQYF
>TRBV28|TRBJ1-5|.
CASSQTDSNQPQHF
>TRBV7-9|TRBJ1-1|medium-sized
CASSLTGQGNTEAFF
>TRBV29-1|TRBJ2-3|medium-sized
CSVSGTVAPTDTQYF
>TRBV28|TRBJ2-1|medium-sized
CASSGTSVSNEQFF
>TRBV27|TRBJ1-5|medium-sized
CASSPLGGGNQPQHF
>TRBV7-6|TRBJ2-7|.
CASSRGESYEQYF
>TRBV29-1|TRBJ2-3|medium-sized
CSVERWDTQYF
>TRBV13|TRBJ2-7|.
CASSLTASYEQYF